These T cell receptor beta chains were read from a single sample in a study of blood T cell repertoires in COVID-19. Clones were sequenced by immunoSEQ multiplex PCR, and TCRdb holds only the in-frame ones, with some missing. The sample includes about 120,000 clones, 65% to 90% of them seen just once. Sequenced input: peripheral blood. The receptors derive from a man at least 80 years old with acute or convalescent COVID-19. Both conserved end residues are part of each CDR3. The order of the fields is V gene, D gene, J gene, CDR3 protein, CDR3 DNA. D genes are given only for firm matches.

>TRBV28|-|TRBJ1-5
CASTLAGVGGQPQHF
TGTGCCAGCACCCTTGCTGGGGTCGGGGGTCAGCCCCAGCATTTT
>TRBV5-1|-|TRBJ1-1
CASSLPTATEAFF
TGCGCCAGCAGCTTGCCAACAGCCACTGAAGCTTTCTTT
>TRBV11-3|TRBD2|TRBJ2-1
CASSLDAGGSTLTYNEQFF
TGTGCCAGCAGCTTAGATGCGGGGGGGTCTACGTTAACCTACAATGAGCAGTTCTTC
>TRBV4-1|TRBD2|TRBJ2-2
CASSQDRALAGTGELFF
TGCGCCAGCAGCCAAGATCGGGCACTAGCGGGTACCGGGGAGCTGTTTTTT
>TRBV2|TRBD1|TRBJ1-4
CAGQQGEPEKLFF
TGTGCCGGACAACAGGGGGAGCCTGAAAAACTGTTTTTT
>TRBV5-1|-|TRBJ2-4
CASSFPGGQNIQYF
TGCGCCAGCAGCTTTCCCGGGGGTCAAAACATTCAGTACTTC
>TRBV6-4|TRBD2|TRBJ2-1
CASSTGAGGPYNEQFF
TGTGCCAGCAGCACCGGGGCGGGAGGGCCCTACAATGAGCAGTTCTTC
>TRBV7-2|TRBD2|TRBJ2-2
CASSLRSGTSGNTGELFF
TGTGCCAGCAGCTTAAGGAGCGGGACTAGCGGGAACACCGGGGAGCTGTTTTTT
>TRBV10-3|TRBD1|TRBJ1-4
CAIRGQGVPGKLFF
TGTGCCATCAGAGGACAGGGAGTCCCCGGAAAACTGTTTTTT
>TRBV27|-|TRBJ1-4
CASSPNRDTSNEKLFF
TGTGCCAGCAGTCCCAATCGGGACACCTCAAATGAAAAACTGTTTTTT
>TRBV19|-|TRBJ1-4
CASSMIPSPGEKLFF
TGTGCCAGTAGTATGATTCCCTCACCAGGTGAAAAACTGTTTTTT
>TRBV19|TRBD1|TRBJ1-6
CASSAGTGGNSPLHF
TGTGCCAGTAGTGCAGGGACAGGGGGTAATTCACCCCTCCACTTT
>TRBV7-2|TRBD1|TRBJ1-1
CASSLTGGREAFF
TGTGCCAGCAGCTTAACAGGGGGCCGGGAAGCTTTCTTT
>TRBV6-2/TRBV6-3|TRBD2|TRBJ2-5
CASSERLAGGRETQYF
TGTGCCAGCAGCGAGAGACTAGCGGGAGGACGGGAGACCCAGTACTTC
>TRBV28|TRBD1|TRBJ2-5
CASRGAGTGDRETQYF
TGTGCCAGCAGGGGAGCCGGGACAGGGGATAGAGAGACCCAGTACTTC
>TRBV6-5|-|TRBJ1-2
CASSYVGNGYTF
TGTGCCAGCAGTTATGTCGGGAACGGCTACACCTTC
>TRBV19|-|TRBJ2-1
CASSIGRQSYNEQFF
TGTGCCAGTAGTATAGGGCGACAGTCCTACAATGAGCAGTTCTTC